The 9 T cell receptor beta chains presented below share a single source sample, sequenced in a study of CD8+ T cells in alopecia areata (dated by TCRdb to 2016 to 2019). Libraries were built with the immunoSEQ multiplex PCR assay. To provide template for TCR sequencing, every sample had RNA extracted and reverse transcribed into cDNA. TCRdb retrieved this table from immuneACCESS and kept in-frame rearrangements only. Not all clones are present; in checked studies, unresolved V genes account for under half, and no reason is known for the remainder. Across this sample there are under 350,000 clones, with nearly 60% seen only once. The ten largest clones add up to under 2% of the sample. The time point label for this specimen denotes: roughly 24 weeks on oral tofacitinib. Explained via the paper, the treatment or condition label denotes: oral pan-JAK inhibitor, 5-10 mg twice daily. Sequenced here: CD4+ T cells sorted from blood, sampled at week 24, from a patient treated with tofacitinib. The receptors stem from a human donor with alopecia areata.

This clone was seen a single time. The CDR3 nucleotides read TGCGCCAGCAGCCCAAGACAGGGGTGGGTGCAAGAGACCCAGTACTTC. Its translation: CASSPRQGWVQETQYF. This rearrangement joins TRBV5-1 to TRBJ2-5, with 8 bases lining up with TRBD1. The CDR3 spans 16 residues. Germline CDR1 SGHRS, CDR2 YFSETQ. J gave up 2 bases and V 4 bases, and 10 bases lay outside the gene matches.

V and J are TRBV6-6 and TRBJ1-2; a possible D gene is TRBD1 (5 bases). CDR1 is MNHNY, CDR2 SVGAGI, per germline (reference sequence). This CDR3 spans 13 amino acids. V was clipped by 5 bases and J by 6 bases, with 13 bases between them. The CDR3 bases are TGTGCCAGCAGTACAGGTTCCGTGGATGGCTACACCTTC. It is translated as CASSTGSVDGYTF.

This chain joins TRBV30 and TRBJ1-5; the D is unclear. The CDR3 consists of 14 residues. Per germline, CDR1 GTSNPN and CDR2 SVGIG (reference sequence). V was clipped by 0 bases and J by 2 bases, with 8 bases between them. CDR3 nucleotide sequence: TGTGCCTGGAGTGTGGAGGGTGGCAATCAGCCCCAGCATTTT. Translated: CAWSVEGGNQPQHF.

Here the CDR3 DNA reads TGTGCCAGCAGCCGGAACACCCTGCTGGGAGAGCAGTACTTC. Translated: CASSRNTLLGEQYF. This chain uses TRBV6-6 with TRBJ2-7; D remains ambiguous. V was shortened by 6 bases and J by 7 bases, with 19 bases between the two germline ends. This CDR3 is built from 14 residues. Germline CDR1 reads MNHNY; CDR2 reads SVGAGI (reference sequence).

This chain joins TRBV27 and TRBJ2-7, with D possibly TRBD1 on 6 matching bases. The CDR3 is 15 amino acids. V lost 6 bases and J 2 bases, leaving 17 bases between the germline ends. Germline CDR1 MNHEY, CDR2 SMNVEV (reference sequence). In DNA, the CDR3 is TGTGCCAGCAGCCCCCGGGACATAAGCACCTACGAGCAGTACTTC. It yields the protein CASSPRDISTYEQYF.

This clone occurred a few times. The chain employs TRBV5-6 and TRBJ1-5, with D unresolved. The CDR3 loop spans 13 amino acids. The ends were cut back, 1 base at V and 5 bases at J, with 7 bases in the middle. Germline assignment: CDR1 SGHDT and CDR2 YYEEEE. CDR3 loop: CASSLSGDQPQHF. CDR3 DNA: TGTGCCAGCAGCTTGTCGGGTGATCAGCCCCAGCATTTT.

This clone turned up a few times. V gene TRBV5-6 combines with J gene TRBJ2-1, with D tentatively TRBD1 (6 bases). Germline-derived CDR1 and CDR2 are SGHDT and YYEEEE. V was pared by 1 base and J by 6 bases, with 8 bases between. The CDR3 totals 13 residues. The DNA for the CDR3 is TGTGCCAGCAGCTTGAGGGGGATCAATGAGCAGTTCTTC. This gives the protein CASSLRGINEQFF.

The CDR3 DNA reads as TGCAGCGTTGGAAAAAACCAGGGGCCGGGGGAGACCCAGTACTTC. Translating it yields CSVGKNQGPGETQYF. The chain uses TRBV29-1 and TRBJ2-5; weak D call: TRBD1 (6 bases). V lost 4 bases and J lost 5, with 20 bases in between. This CDR3 is built from 15 residues. Per germline, CDR1 SQVTM and CDR2 ANQGSEA.

V is TRBV25-1 and J is TRBJ2-1; 8 bases map to TRBD2. The germline V gene encodes CDR1 MGHDK and CDR2 SYGVNS. With 6 bases clipped from V and 9 bases from J, the junction kept 10 bases outside the gene matches. This CDR3 spans 14 amino acids. Here the CDR3 reads CASRASGGKGEQFF. CDR3 nucleotides: TGTGCCAGCAGAGCGAGCGGGGGAAAGGGTGAGCAGTTCTTC.